Listed below are T cell receptor beta chains from one sample, sequenced in a study of control samples from healthy donors and cancer patients. Profiled with immunoSEQ multiplex PCR; TCRdb holds only in-frame clones, not every one. The sample has about 60,000 clones; roughly 87% are singletons. Sequencing was performed on blood. The receptors originated from a man between 45 and 60 years old in good health. Each CDR3 is given with its conserved first and last residue.

v_call,j_call,cdr3_length,cdr3_aa
TRBV6-2/TRBV6-3,TRBJ2-2,16,CASSSLGQGFTGELFF
TRBV9,TRBJ1-3,16,CASSGPQEISGNTIYF
TRBV4-3,TRBJ2-7,13,CASSQDGAYEQYF
TRBV7-9,TRBJ2-5,14,CASSLAGHQETQYF
TRBV19,TRBJ2-3,16,CASSISGVSGTDTQYF
TRBV20-1,TRBJ2-1,15,CSASVGPGAYNEQFF
TRBV5-4,TRBJ2-5,15,CASSHKQGAQETQYF
TRBV18,TRBJ1-2,14,CASSPNPGLSRYTF
TRBV4-3,TRBJ1-3,15,CASSQKGGSGNTIYF
TRBV3-1/TRBV3-2,TRBJ1-2,11,CASSQDLGYTF
TRBV28,TRBJ2-5,16,CASSAGLAGPEETQYF
TRBV27,TRBJ2-1,14,CASSLQGGYNEQFF
TRBV6-2/TRBV6-3,TRBJ1-2,14,CASSYQAANYGYTF
TRBV6-5,TRBJ2-2,15,CASSRGGTNTGELFF
TRBV19,TRBJ2-7,15,CASSIIQGRTYEQYF
TRBV11-2,TRBJ1-5,17,CASKLNRGQVQNQPQHF
TRBV7-8,TRBJ1-1,15,CASSLAWAGGTEAFF
TRBV18,TRBJ1-3,16,CASSLGTGLSGNTIYF
TRBV28,TRBJ1-4,16,CASSLDRWATNEKLFF
TRBV15,TRBJ2-1,16,CATSRDTASGRIPQFF
TRBV7-3,TRBJ2-1,14,CASSPWDGFEEQFF
TRBV24-1,TRBJ2-3,16,CATSDFTSGRTDTQYF
TRBV9,TRBJ2-5,15,CASSVLSGYQETQYF
TRBV2,TRBJ2-7,13,CASREFTGGEQYF
TRBV4-3,TRBJ2-3,19,CASSQDWLAGGPGTDTQYF
TRBV5-1,TRBJ1-6,15,CASSLLGGEDSPLHF
TRBV5-6,TRBJ2-3,19,CASSSTGTSGARGTDTQYF
TRBV5-8,TRBJ1-5,16,CASSTRTGGGNQPQHF
TRBV2,TRBJ2-2,14,CASREGLGTGELFF